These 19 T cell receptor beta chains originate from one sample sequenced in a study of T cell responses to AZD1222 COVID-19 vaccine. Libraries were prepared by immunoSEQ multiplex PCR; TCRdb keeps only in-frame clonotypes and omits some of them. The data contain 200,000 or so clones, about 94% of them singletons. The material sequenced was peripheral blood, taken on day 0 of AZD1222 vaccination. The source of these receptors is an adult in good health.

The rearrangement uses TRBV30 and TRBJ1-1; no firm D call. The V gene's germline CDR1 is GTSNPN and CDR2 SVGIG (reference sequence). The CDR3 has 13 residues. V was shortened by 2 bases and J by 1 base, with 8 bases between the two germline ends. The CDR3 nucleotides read TGTGCCTGGAGTCTCTGGGGGAACACTGAAGCTTTCTTT. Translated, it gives CAWSLWGNTEAFF.

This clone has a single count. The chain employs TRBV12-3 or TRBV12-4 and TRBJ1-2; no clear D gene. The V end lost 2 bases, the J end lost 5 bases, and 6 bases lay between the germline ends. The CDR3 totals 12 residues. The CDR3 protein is CASSLTSYGYTF. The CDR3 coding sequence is TGTGCCAGCAGTTTAACATCTTATGGCTACACCTTC.

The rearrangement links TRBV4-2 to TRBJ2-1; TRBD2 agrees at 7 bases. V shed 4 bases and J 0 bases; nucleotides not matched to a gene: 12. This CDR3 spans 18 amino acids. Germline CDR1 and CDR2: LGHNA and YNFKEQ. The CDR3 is CASSRIGASGSSYNEQFF. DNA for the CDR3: TGTGCCAGCAGCCGCATTGGGGCTAGCGGAAGCTCCTACAATGAGCAGTTCTTC.

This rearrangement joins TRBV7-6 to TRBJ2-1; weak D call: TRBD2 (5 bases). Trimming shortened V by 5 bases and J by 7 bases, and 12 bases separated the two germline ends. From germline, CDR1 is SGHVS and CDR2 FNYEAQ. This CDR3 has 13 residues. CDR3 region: CASSPPRENEQFF. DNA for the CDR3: TGTGCCAGCAGCCCCCCTAGGGAGAATGAGCAGTTCTTC.

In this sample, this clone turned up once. CDR3 sequence: CASSQEVILGYEQYF. CDR3 DNA sequence: TGCGCCAGCAGCCAAGAGGTTATATTAGGCTACGAGCAGTACTTC. J is TRBJ2-7 and V is TRBV4-1, with unresolved D. The V end lost 0 bases, the J end lost 3 bases, and 12 bases lay between the germline ends. The CDR3 extends over 15 amino acids. The germline gives CDR1 MGHRA, CDR2 YSYEKL.

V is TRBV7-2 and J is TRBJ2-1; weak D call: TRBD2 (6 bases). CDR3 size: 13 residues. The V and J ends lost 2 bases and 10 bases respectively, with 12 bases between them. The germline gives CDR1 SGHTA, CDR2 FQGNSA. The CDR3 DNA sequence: TGTGCCAGCAGCTTACAGACTAGGGTCGAGCAGTTCTTC. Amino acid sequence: CASSLQTRVEQFF.

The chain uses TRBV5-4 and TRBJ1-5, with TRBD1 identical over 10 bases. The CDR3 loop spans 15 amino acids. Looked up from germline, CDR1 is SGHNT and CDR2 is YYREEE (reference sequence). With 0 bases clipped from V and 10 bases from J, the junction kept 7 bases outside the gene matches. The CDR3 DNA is TGTGCCAGCAGCTTGGGTGGGGACAGGGGCGTCCCCCAGCATTTT. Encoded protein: CASSLGGDRGVPQHF.

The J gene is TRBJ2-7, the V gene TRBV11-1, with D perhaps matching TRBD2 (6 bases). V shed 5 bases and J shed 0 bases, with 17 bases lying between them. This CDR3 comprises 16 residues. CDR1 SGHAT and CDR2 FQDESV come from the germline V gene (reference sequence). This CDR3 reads CASSLTPSASSYEQYF. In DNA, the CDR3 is TGTGCCAGCAGCCTTACCCCTAGCGCTAGCTCCTACGAGCAGTACTTC.

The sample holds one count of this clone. Here the CDR3 reads CASRPPGGRNEQFF. CDR3 bases: TGTGCCAGTAGGCCCCCAGGGGGCCGGAATGAGCAGTTCTTC. The genes are TRBV19 and TRBJ2-1; 8 bases map to TRBD1. The CDR3 extends over 14 amino acids. The ends lost 6 bases at V and 7 bases at J; junction bases unmatched: 8. The germline CDR1 and CDR2 sequences are LNHDA and SQIVND (reference sequence).

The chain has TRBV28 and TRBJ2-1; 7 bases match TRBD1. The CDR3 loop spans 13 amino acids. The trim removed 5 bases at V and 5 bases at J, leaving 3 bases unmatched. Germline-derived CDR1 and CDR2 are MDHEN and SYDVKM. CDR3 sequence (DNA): TGTGCCAGCAGTCTGGGGACAGACAATGAGCAGTTCTTC. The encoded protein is CASSLGTDNEQFF.

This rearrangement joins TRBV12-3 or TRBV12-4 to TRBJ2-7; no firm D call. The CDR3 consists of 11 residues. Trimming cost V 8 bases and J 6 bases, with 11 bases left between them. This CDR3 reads CASRLSGEQYF. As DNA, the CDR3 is TGTGCCAGCCGCCTGTCCGGCGAGCAGTACTTC.

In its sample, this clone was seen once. The CDR3: CASTRGGGVRSEAFF. The CDR3 DNA reads TGTGCCAGTACCCGTGGAGGAGGGGTCCGATCTGAAGCTTTCTTT. The chain combines TRBV19 with TRBJ1-1, with a tentative D call TRBD1 (5 bases). Germline CDR1 LNHDA, CDR2 SQIVND (reference sequence). The V end was cut by 7 bases, the J end by 6 bases, with 21 bases between. The CDR3 contains 15 residues.

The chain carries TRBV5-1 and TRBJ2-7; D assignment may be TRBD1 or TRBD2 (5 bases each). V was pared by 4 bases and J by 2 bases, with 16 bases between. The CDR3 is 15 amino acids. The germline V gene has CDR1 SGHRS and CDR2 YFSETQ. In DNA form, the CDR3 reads TGCGCCAGCAGCATCTCCGGGACGGGACCCTACGAGCAGTACTTC. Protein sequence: CASSISGTGPYEQYF.

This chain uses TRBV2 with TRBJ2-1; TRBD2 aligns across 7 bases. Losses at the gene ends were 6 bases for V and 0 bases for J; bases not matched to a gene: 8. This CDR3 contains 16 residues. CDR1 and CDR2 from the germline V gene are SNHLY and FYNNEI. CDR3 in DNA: TGTGCCAGCAGGGGGGGGACCCCAAACTCCTACAATGAGCAGTTCTTC. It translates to CASRGGTPNSYNEQFF.

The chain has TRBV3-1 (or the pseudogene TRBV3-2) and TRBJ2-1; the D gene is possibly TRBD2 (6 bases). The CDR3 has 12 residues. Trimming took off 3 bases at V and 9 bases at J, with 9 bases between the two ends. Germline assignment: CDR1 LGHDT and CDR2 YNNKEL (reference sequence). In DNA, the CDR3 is TGTGCCAGCAGCCAGGCGGGACGTGAGCAGTTCTTC. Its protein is CASSQAGREQFF.

The CDR3, as DNA: TGTGCCAGCAGTAACCCAGGGATGGGGCAGCGCACGTCCTACAATGAGCAGTTCTTC. This translates into CASSNPGMGQRTSYNEQFF. J is TRBJ2-1 and V is TRBV11-3; maybe TRBD1 (5 bases). The CDR3 runs 19 residues. Trimming took 6 bases from V and 1 from J, leaving 25 bases between them. Germline V gene lookup returns CDR1 SGHNT and CDR2 YENEEA.

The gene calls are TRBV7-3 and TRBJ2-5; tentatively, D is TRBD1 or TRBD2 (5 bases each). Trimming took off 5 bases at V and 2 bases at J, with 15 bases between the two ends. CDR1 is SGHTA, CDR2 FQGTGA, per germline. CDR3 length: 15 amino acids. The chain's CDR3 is CASSATPGPQETQYF. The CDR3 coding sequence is TGTGCCAGCAGCGCCACTCCGGGACCTCAAGAGACCCAGTACTTC.

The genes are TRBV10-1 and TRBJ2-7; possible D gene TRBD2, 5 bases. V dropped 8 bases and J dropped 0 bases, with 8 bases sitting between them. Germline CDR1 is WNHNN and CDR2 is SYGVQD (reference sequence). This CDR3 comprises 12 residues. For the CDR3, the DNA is TGCGCCAGCGGACTCAGCTCCTACGAGCAGTACTTC. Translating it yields CASGLSSYEQYF.

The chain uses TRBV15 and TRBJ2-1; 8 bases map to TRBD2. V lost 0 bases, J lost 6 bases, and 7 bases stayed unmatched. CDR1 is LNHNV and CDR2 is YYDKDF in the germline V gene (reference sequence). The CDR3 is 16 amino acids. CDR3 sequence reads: CATSRDASGGGNEQFF. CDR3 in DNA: TGTGCCACCAGCAGAGATGCCAGCGGGGGAGGCAATGAGCAGTTCTTC.